This T cell receptor beta chain comes out of a study of blood T cell repertoires in COVID-19. Looking at the study overall: The United States, Italy and Spain were the sources of the acute and convalescent COVID-19 samples. T cells, B-cell-depleted T cells, or PBMCs supplied cDNA or gDNA.

CDR3 length: 15 residues. Germline V gene lookup returns CDR1 MNHEY and CDR2 SMNVEV (reference sequence). V was clipped by 5 bases and J by 2 bases; unmatched bases: 7. Generated by immunoSEQ multiplex PCR, the TCRdb table keeps only in-frame clones and is missing some. Of about 85,000 clones listed, 85% to 90% were seen once; the top ten hold more than 4.5%. This receptor was identified in a woman of 80 years or more with acute or convalescent COVID-19. The V gene is TRBV27, the J gene TRBJ2-7, with TRBD1 matching over 9 bases. Material: peripheral blood. CDR3 amino acids: CASSPRDRDTYEQYF. The CDR3 nucleotides are TGTGCCAGCAGTCCCCGGGACAGGGATACCTACGAGCAGTACTTC.